This TCR beta chain was profiled in a study of human T cells and chemical hapten exposure. In the study overall: Upper back patch tests used 0.01% DPC, scored after 6 days.

TCRdb passed the RACE reads through MiXCR, listing each CDR3 protein once. Here the sample spans 350,000 to 400,000 distinct CDR3 sequences, over 6% being singletons. Time point given: patch test 2, 6 weeks after DPC sensitization. The treatment here: therapeutic diphenylcyclopropenone sensitization with weekly scalp DPC. The CDR3 loop spans 15 amino acids. J lost 4 bases, V lost 6 bases, and 10 bases had no gene match. In germline, CDR1 is MNHEY, CDR2 SVGAGI. The sample here was whole blood, taken in connection with sensitization to the hapten diphenylcyclopropenone (DPC). This receptor was obtained from a young woman with alopecia areata. Some clones in this sample may be carry-over from other donors' samples. This rearrangement joins TRBV6-5 to TRBJ2-5, with 8 bases fitting TRBD2. The DNA for the CDR3 is TGTGCCAGCAGGGCGGGGGGCCAAGGGACAGAGACCCAGTACTTC. This gives the protein CASRAGGQGTETQYF.